A selection of T cell receptor beta chains follows, all from one sample in a study of pediatric ulcerative colitis. Using immunoSEQ multiplex PCR, the repertoire was profiled, and TCRdb retains in-frame clones only, with some absent. The sample has more than 35,000 clones; roughly 73% are singletons. The sequenced sample was gut tissue. The receptors were gathered from a boy between 10 and 17 years old with moderate ulcerative colitis. Both conserved end residues are part of each CDR3. Fields, in order: V gene, clone size, D gene, J gene, CDR3 protein, CDR3 DNA. A D gene is named only where the DNA matches it firmly. Rows give clone size only sometimes, using once, few, many, or a class for an expanded clone.

v_gene: TRBV28
abundance: NA
d_gene: NA
j_gene: TRBJ2-3
CDR3aa: CASRPSAGIVSTDTQYF
CDR3nt: TGTGCCAGCAGACCCTCGGCGGGGATCGTTTCCACAGATACGCAGTATTTT

v_gene: TRBV9
abundance: NA
d_gene: TRBD2
j_gene: TRBJ2-3
CDR3aa: CASSVAGGMTDTQYF
CDR3nt: TGTGCCAGCAGCGTAGCGGGGGGGATGACAGATACGCAGTATTTT

v_gene: TRBV7-6
abundance: NA
d_gene: TRBD1
j_gene: TRBJ2-7
CDR3aa: CASSQGTGLTYEQYF
CDR3nt: TGTGCCAGCAGCCAAGGGACAGGTCTAACCTACGAGCAGTACTTC

v_gene: TRBV2
abundance: NA
d_gene: TRBD2
j_gene: TRBJ2-3
CDR3aa: CASSPNLAGVTDTQYF
CDR3nt: TGTGCCAGCAGTCCAAACCTAGCGGGGGTCACAGATACGCAGTATTTT

v_gene: TRBV13
abundance: NA
d_gene: NA
j_gene: TRBJ1-1
CDR3aa: CASRDGMENTEAFF
CDR3nt: TGTGCCAGCCGGGACGGAATGGAGAACACTGAAGCTTTCTTT

v_gene: TRBV2
abundance: medium-sized
d_gene: TRBD2
j_gene: TRBJ2-2
CDR3aa: CASSDPGLAGKSGELFF
CDR3nt: TGTGCCAGCAGTGATCCGGGACTAGCGGGGAAAAGCGGGGAGCTGTTTTTT

v_gene: TRBV6-6
abundance: once
d_gene: NA
j_gene: TRBJ2-4
CDR3aa: CASTDRDSRNIQYF
CDR3nt: TGTGCCAGCACCGACCGGGACTCAAGAAACATTCAGTACTTC

v_gene: TRBV4-1
abundance: NA
d_gene: NA
j_gene: TRBJ1-5
CDR3aa: CASSQDLGNQPQHF
CDR3nt: TGCGCCAGCAGCCAAGATTTGGGGAATCAGCCCCAGCATTTT

v_gene: TRBV18
abundance: NA
d_gene: TRBD1
j_gene: TRBJ2-7
CDR3aa: CASSPSGTGVGYEQYF
CDR3nt: TGTGCCAGCTCACCGTCCGGGACAGGGGTTGGCTACGAGCAGTACTTC

v_gene: TRBV6-6
abundance: once
d_gene: NA
j_gene: TRBJ1-1
CDR3aa: CASSSLIMNTEAFF
CDR3nt: TGTGCCAGCAGCTCTCTTATCATGAACACTGAAGCTTTCTTT

v_gene: TRBV5-1
abundance: few
d_gene: NA
j_gene: TRBJ1-2
CDR3aa: CASSLEQAPNYGYTF
CDR3nt: TGCGCCAGCAGCTTGGAGCAGGCTCCTAACTATGGCTACACCTTC

v_gene: TRBV29-1
abundance: NA
d_gene: TRBD1
j_gene: TRBJ1-2
CDR3aa: CSVEPGQGVDGYTF
CDR3nt: TGCAGCGTTGAGCCGGGACAGGGGGTAGATGGCTACACCTTC

v_gene: TRBV30
abundance: once
d_gene: NA
j_gene: TRBJ2-7
CDR3aa: CAWSGGDTNSYEQYF
CDR3nt: TGTGCCTGGAGTGGGGGGGACACTAACTCCTACGAGCAGTACTTC

v_gene: TRBV6-5
abundance: NA
d_gene: TRBD2
j_gene: TRBJ2-3
CDR3aa: CASSYSGTSGTDTQYF
CDR3nt: TGTGCCAGCAGTTACTCAGGGACTAGCGGGACAGATACGCAGTATTTT

v_gene: TRBV6-5
abundance: NA
d_gene: NA
j_gene: TRBJ2-5
CDR3aa: CASSYDVQETQYF
CDR3nt: TGTGCCAGCAGTTACGACGTCCAAGAGACCCAGTACTTC

v_gene: TRBV6-1
abundance: NA
d_gene: TRBD1
j_gene: TRBJ1-3
CDR3aa: CASSEPTGKSSGNTIYF
CDR3nt: TGTGCCAGCAGTGAGCCGACAGGGAAGTCCTCTGGAAACACCATATATTTT

v_gene: TRBV5-8
abundance: NA
d_gene: TRBD1
j_gene: TRBJ2-7
CDR3aa: CASRSRTGKAYEQYF
CDR3nt: TGTGCCAGCCGTAGTCGGACAGGGAAAGCCTACGAGCAGTACTTC

v_gene: TRBV18
abundance: NA
d_gene: NA
j_gene: TRBJ1-1
CDR3aa: CASSPTGTRFMNTEAFF
CDR3nt: TGTGCCAGCTCACCTACCGGGACACGCTTTATGAACACTGAAGCTTTCTTT

v_gene: TRBV10-1
abundance: NA
d_gene: NA
j_gene: TRBJ2-7
CDR3aa: CASSTRAPADGQYF
CDR3nt: TGCGCCAGCAGTACCCGGGCTCCCGCGGATGGGCAGTACTTC

v_gene: TRBV19
abundance: once
d_gene: NA
j_gene: TRBJ2-7
CDR3aa: CASIQGPGYEQYF
CDR3nt: TGTGCCAGTATTCAGGGTCCGGGATACGAGCAGTACTTC

v_gene: TRBV28
abundance: NA
d_gene: NA
j_gene: TRBJ1-6
CDR3aa: CASRAGVHNSPLHF
CDR3nt: TGTGCCAGCAGAGCAGGGGTCCATAATTCACCCCTCCACTTT

v_gene: TRBV25-1
abundance: NA
d_gene: NA
j_gene: TRBJ2-1
CDR3aa: CASSYTQYEQFF
CDR3nt: TGTGCCAGCAGTTATACGCAGTATGAGCAGTTCTTC

v_gene: TRBV6-5
abundance: NA
d_gene: NA
j_gene: TRBJ1-2
CDR3aa: CASSYWAGEQITF
CDR3nt: TGTGCCAGCAGTTACTGGGCAGGGGAGCAAATCACCTTC

v_gene: TRBV5-1
abundance: NA
d_gene: TRBD1
j_gene: TRBJ2-2
CDR3aa: CASRYPGQGATGELFF
CDR3nt: TGCGCCAGCAGGTATCCGGGACAGGGGGCCACCGGGGAGCTGTTTTTT

v_gene: TRBV6-6
abundance: few
d_gene: NA
j_gene: TRBJ1-3
CDR3aa: CASSYGGGLSGNTIYF
CDR3nt: TGTGCCAGCAGTTACGGTGGGGGACTCTCTGGAAACACCATATATTTT

v_gene: TRBV18
abundance: NA
d_gene: TRBD1
j_gene: TRBJ1-1
CDR3aa: CASSPLSDRVTLTAFF
CDR3nt: TGTGCCAGCTCACCCCTATCAGACAGGGTGACTTTGACTGCTTTCTTT

v_gene: TRBV29-1
abundance: NA
d_gene: NA
j_gene: TRBJ1-6
CDR3aa: CSVRGDNNSPLHF
CDR3nt: TGCAGCGTCAGGGGAGACAATAATTCACCCCTCCACTTT

v_gene: TRBV28
abundance: NA
d_gene: NA
j_gene: TRBJ2-4
CDR3aa: CASSLTSITIQYF
CDR3nt: TGTGCCAGCAGTTTAACTAGCATTACCATTCAGTACTTC

v_gene: TRBV9
abundance: NA
d_gene: NA
j_gene: TRBJ1-3
CDR3aa: CASSVDPSSGNTIYF
CDR3nt: TGTGCCAGCAGCGTAGACCCGAGCTCTGGAAACACCATATATTTT

v_gene: TRBV6-5
abundance: NA
d_gene: TRBD2
j_gene: TRBJ2-2
CDR3aa: CASSRTSSRTGELFF
CDR3nt: TGTGCCAGCAGTCGGACTAGCTCTAGGACCGGGGAGCTGTTTTTT

v_gene: TRBV2
abundance: NA
d_gene: NA
j_gene: TRBJ1-1
CDR3aa: CARRQPMNTEAFF
CDR3nt: TGTGCCAGGCGACAGCCGATGAACACTGAAGCTTTCTTT

v_gene: TRBV19
abundance: NA
d_gene: TRBD1
j_gene: TRBJ1-5
CDR3aa: CASSTSGGFNQPQHF
CDR3nt: TGTGCCAGTAGTACCTCAGGGGGTTTCAATCAGCCCCAGCATTTT

v_gene: TRBV5-1
abundance: NA
d_gene: TRBD2
j_gene: TRBJ2-6
CDR3aa: CASSLAVREGISGANVLTF
CDR3nt: TGCGCCAGCAGCTTGGCCGTGCGGGAGGGCATCTCTGGGGCCAACGTCCTGACTTTC

v_gene: TRBV4-1
abundance: NA
d_gene: TRBD2
j_gene: TRBJ2-5
CDR3aa: CASSQGGTAGEGETQYF
CDR3nt: TGCGCCAGCAGCCAAGGAGGTACAGCGGGAGAGGGAGAGACCCAGTACTTC

v_gene: TRBV14
abundance: NA
d_gene: NA
j_gene: TRBJ2-2
CDR3aa: CASSQERGAGELFF
CDR3nt: TGTGCCAGCAGCCAAGAACGCGGGGCCGGGGAGCTGTTTTTT

v_gene: TRBV18
abundance: NA
d_gene: NA
j_gene: TRBJ1-1
CDR3aa: CASSRWVNTEAFF
CDR3nt: TGTGCCAGCTCACGCTGGGTGAACACTGAAGCTTTCTTT

v_gene: TRBV7-8
abundance: NA
d_gene: TRBD1
j_gene: TRBJ2-5
CDR3aa: CASSFRTGQETQYF
CDR3nt: TGTGCCAGCAGCTTCAGGACAGGGCAAGAGACCCAGTACTTC

v_gene: TRBV6-4
abundance: NA
d_gene: NA
j_gene: TRBJ1-2
CDR3aa: CASGSRRGYTF
CDR3nt: TGTGCCAGCGGGTCCCGGAGGGGCTACACCTTC

v_gene: TRBV15
abundance: NA
d_gene: NA
j_gene: TRBJ1-1
CDR3aa: CATSLGAMNTEAFF
CDR3nt: TGTGCCACCAGTCTCGGGGCCATGAACACTGAAGCTTTCTTT

v_gene: TRBV7-9
abundance: NA
d_gene: TRBD2
j_gene: TRBJ2-2
CDR3aa: CASSQTSGITGELFF
CDR3nt: TGTGCCAGCAGCCAGACTAGCGGGATCACCGGGGAGCTGTTTTTT

v_gene: TRBV13
abundance: NA
d_gene: NA
j_gene: TRBJ2-7
CDR3aa: CASSLYGVYEQYF
CDR3nt: TGTGCCAGCAGCTTGTACGGGGTGTACGAGCAGTACTTC

v_gene: TRBV7-8
abundance: once
d_gene: TRBD2
j_gene: TRBJ2-1
CDR3aa: CASSLLAGESNEQFF
CDR3nt: TGTGCCAGCAGCCTACTAGCGGGAGAGAGCAATGAGCAGTTCTTC

v_gene: TRBV18
abundance: NA
d_gene: NA
j_gene: TRBJ2-7
CDR3aa: CASSPHRAALNSYEQYF
CDR3nt: TGTGCCAGCTCACCACACCGCGCGGCCCTAAACTCCTACGAGCAGTACTTC

v_gene: TRBV6-5
abundance: few
d_gene: TRBD1
j_gene: TRBJ1-3
CDR3aa: CASSYAAGGSGNTIYF
CDR3nt: TGTGCCAGCAGTTACGCGGCAGGGGGATCTGGAAACACCATATATTTT

v_gene: TRBV5-1
abundance: NA
d_gene: TRBD2
j_gene: TRBJ2-5
CDR3aa: CASSLSAGGLAGPETQYF
CDR3nt: TGCGCCAGCAGCTTGTCCGCGGGGGGACTAGCGGGGCCGGAGACCCAGTACTTC

v_gene: TRBV18
abundance: few
d_gene: NA
j_gene: TRBJ1-1
CDR3aa: CASSPGRVGTEAFF
CDR3nt: TGTGCCAGCTCACCAGGCAGGGTGGGCACTGAAGCTTTCTTT

v_gene: TRBV6-5
abundance: NA
d_gene: NA
j_gene: TRBJ2-2
CDR3aa: CASSYLNTGELFF
CDR3nt: TGTGCCAGCAGTTACTTGAACACCGGGGAGCTGTTTTTT

v_gene: TRBV6-1
abundance: once
d_gene: NA
j_gene: TRBJ1-5
CDR3aa: CASKWDLTNQPQHF
CDR3nt: TGTGCCAGCAAGTGGGACCTCACCAATCAGCCCCAGCATTTT

v_gene: TRBV28
abundance: NA
d_gene: TRBD1
j_gene: TRBJ1-2
CDR3aa: CASSRNRGTSYGYTF
CDR3nt: TGTGCCAGCAGTAGAAACAGGGGGACCAGCTATGGCTACACCTTC

v_gene: TRBV10-3
abundance: NA
d_gene: TRBD1
j_gene: TRBJ1-2
CDR3aa: CAISRGRNYGYTF
CDR3nt: TGTGCCATCAGCAGGGGGCGCAACTATGGCTACACCTTC

v_gene: TRBV19
abundance: NA
d_gene: TRBD2
j_gene: TRBJ2-2
CDR3aa: CASNPGLAGGVYTGELFF
CDR3nt: TGTGCCAGTAACCCGGGACTAGCGGGAGGAGTGTACACCGGGGAGCTGTTTTTT

v_gene: TRBV5-1
abundance: NA
d_gene: TRBD1
j_gene: TRBJ2-3
CDR3aa: CASSRTGSAADTQYF
CDR3nt: TGCGCCAGCAGCCGGACAGGATCTGCGGCAGATACGCAGTATTTT

v_gene: TRBV4-3
abundance: NA
d_gene: NA
j_gene: TRBJ1-5
CDR3aa: CASSQGQGNQPQHF
CDR3nt: TGCGCCAGCAGCCAAGGACAGGGCAATCAGCCCCAGCATTTT